This entry concerns a single T cell receptor beta chain. This entry is derived from a study of blood T cell repertoires in COVID-19. Across the whole study: Both acute and convalescent COVID-19 samples were obtained from the United States, Italy and Spain.

Here immunoSEQ multiplex PCR was the method, and the copy in TCRdb shows in-frame clones only, minus some. Of around 700,000 clones listed, 80% to 90% are singletons. V lost 0 bases to trimming and J lost 8 bases, with 8 bases between them. The CDR3 has 12 amino acids. Germline-derived CDR1 and CDR2 are SGDLS and YYNGEE. Sequencing was done on a sample of peripheral blood. This sequence was found in a woman aged 18 to 35 with acute or convalescent COVID-19. The chain combines TRBV9 with TRBJ1-1, with D maybe TRBD1 (6 bases). The DNA for the CDR3 is TGTGCCAGCAGCGTAGTGAGGGGGGAAGCTTTCTTT. Its translation: CASSVVRGEAFF.